Presented here are 25 T cell receptor beta chains from one specimen sequenced in a study of a mutant IDH1 vaccine in newly diagnosed glioma. The protocol was immunoSEQ multiplex PCR, while the TCRdb copy is restricted to in-frame clones and leaves out a portion. The table includes tens of thousands of clones, 90% to 95% detected once. The time point is: baseline, week 1 (first vaccination visit). Treatment of the sample: pre-vaccination baseline after standard-of-care therapy. The sample here was PBMCs, taken from a glioma patient treated with radiotherapy, temozolomide or both. All receptors derive from a man aged 35-49 years with glioma.

The chain couples TRBV7-9 to TRBJ2-7, with a weak D call TRBD2 (5 bases). The CDR3 loop spans 17 amino acids. V was shortened by 2 bases and J by 5 bases, with 22 bases between the two germline ends. Per germline, CDR1 SEHNR and CDR2 FQNEAQ (reference sequence). CDR3 protein: CASSLPSIGIDVHEQYF. As DNA, the CDR3 is TGTGCCAGCAGCTTACCCTCCATCGGGATTGACGTCCACGAGCAGTACTTC.

The gene calls are TRBV5-1 and TRBJ2-1, with 7 bases identical to TRBD2. V shed 0 bases, J shed 8 bases, and the junction held 8 bases outside the gene matches. The length of the CDR3 is 15 residues. From germline, CDR1 is SGHRS and CDR2 YFSETQ. CDR3 sequence: CASSLEGGNVDEQFF. Written as DNA, the CDR3 is TGCGCCAGCAGCTTGGAGGGAGGGAATGTGGATGAGCAGTTCTTC.

The rearrangement links TRBV2 to TRBJ2-2; the match to TRBD1 covers 9 bases. The CDR3 length is 16 residues. CDR1 and CDR2 (germline): SNHLY, FYNNEI. With 6 bases clipped from V and 0 bases from J, the junction kept 5 bases outside the gene matches. CDR3: CASRRDRASNTGELFF. The CDR3 DNA follows: TGTGCCAGCAGGAGGGACAGGGCTTCGAACACCGGGGAGCTGTTTTTT.

V and J are TRBV9 and TRBJ2-7, with 9 bases that match TRBD1. Germline lookup yields CDR1 SGDLS and CDR2 YYNGEE. The CDR3 spans 14 residues. Germline trimming cut 4 bases from V and 4 bases from J; bases unmatched to any gene: 6. DNA for the CDR3: TGTGCCAGCAGCTGGACAGGGGAAGGGTACGAGCAGTACTTC. Amino acids: CASSWTGEGYEQYF.

The CDR3 coding sequence is TGTGCCAGCAGCGACGGAAAAAGACAGGGTTTCAATGAAAAACTGTTTTTT. As protein: CASSDGKRQGFNEKLFF. V is TRBV9 and J is TRBJ1-4, with 7 bases identical to TRBD1. This CDR3 is 17 amino acids long. J gave up 5 bases and V 3 bases, and 13 bases lay outside the gene matches. In germline, CDR1 is SGDLS, CDR2 YYNGEE.

J is TRBJ1-2 and V is TRBV7-9, with 9 bases identical to TRBD1. The CDR3 is 16 residues long. Germline V gene sequence: CDR1 SEHNR, CDR2 FQNEAQ (reference sequence). The junction had 9 bases not matched to a gene; V was cut back by 3 bases and J by 4 bases. In DNA form, the CDR3 reads TGTGCCAGCAGCTTCAGGGACAGGGTCCTAACCTATGGCTACACCTTC. It encodes CASSFRDRVLTYGYTF. Variable domain in full (rest from reference TRBV7-9 and TRBJ1-2): DTGVSQNPRHKITKRGQNVTFRCDPISEHNRLYWYRQTLGQGPEFLTYFQNEAQLEKSRLLSDRFSAERPKGSFSTLEIQRTEQGDSAMYLCASSFRDRVLTYGYTFGSGTRLTVV.

The gene calls are TRBV27 and TRBJ2-7, with 8 bases that match TRBD1. Trimming at V came to 5 bases and at J to 7 bases, leaving 7 bases not matched to a gene. The CDR3 loop spans 13 amino acids. Germline CDR1 is MNHEY and CDR2 is SMNVEV (reference sequence). The CDR3 sequence is CASSPRDRREQYF. As DNA, the CDR3 is TGTGCCAGCAGTCCGCGGGACAGGCGGGAGCAGTACTTC.

The chain uses TRBV2 and TRBJ1-5; D perhaps matches TRBD1 (5 bases). The CDR3 extends over 16 amino acids. V was clipped by 2 bases and J by 0 bases, with 11 bases between them. Germline values: CDR1 SNHLY, CDR2 FYNNEI. CDR3 amino acids: CASSESWGYSNQPQHF. CDR3 coding DNA: TGTGCCAGCAGTGAATCTTGGGGGTATAGCAATCAGCCCCAGCATTTT.

This clone was seen only once. The J gene is TRBJ2-5, the V gene TRBV7-8; 10 nucleotides match TRBD2. This CDR3 contains 15 residues. J lost 2 bases, V lost 5 bases, and 5 bases had no gene match. The V gene's germline CDR1 is SGHVS and CDR2 FQNEAQ. The CDR3: CASSASGGAQETQYF. CDR3 nucleotide sequence: TGTGCCAGCAGCGCTAGCGGGGGCGCACAAGAGACCCAGTACTTC.

The genes are TRBV5-1 and TRBJ2-5; no clear D gene. The CDR3 has 14 residues. Germline V gene lookup returns CDR1 SGHRS and CDR2 YFSETQ. Trimming pared 4 bases from V and 5 bases from J, leaving 15 bases between. DNA of the CDR3: TGCGCCAGCAGCCCGCACGGTCGTCAGGAGACCCAGTACTTC. Its protein product is CASSPHGRQETQYF.

The genes are TRBV5-6 and TRBJ1-6; tentative D call: TRBD1 (5 bases). CDR1 and CDR2 from the germline V gene are SGHDT and YYEEEE. The V and J ends lost 0 bases and 6 bases respectively, with 13 bases between them. This CDR3 comprises 16 residues. CDR3 loop: CASSLAREAVNSPLHF. CDR3 coding DNA: TGTGCCAGCAGCTTGGCCAGGGAGGCAGTTAATTCACCCCTCCACTTT.

This chain joins TRBV5-1 and TRBJ2-2; 8 bases agree with TRBD2. Germline CDR1 is SGHRS and CDR2 is YFSETQ. Losses at the gene ends were 4 bases for V and 7 bases for J; bases not matched to a gene: 9. The CDR3 totals 15 residues. The CDR3 region is CASSLQRESIGELFF. The DNA for the CDR3 is TGCGCCAGCAGCCTCCAGCGGGAGTCGATCGGGGAGCTGTTTTTT.

The rearrangement joins TRBV9 to TRBJ1-2; 9 bases are a match to TRBD1. Germline trimming cut 6 bases from V and 5 bases from J; bases unmatched to any gene: 11. CDR1 SGDLS and CDR2 YYNGEE come from the germline V gene. The CDR3 spans 15 residues. CDR3 DNA: TGTGCCAGCACCTATACTGGACAGGGGCGGTATGGCTACACCTTC. It specifies CASTYTGQGRYGYTF.

This clone was counted a single time. The chain uses TRBV5-1 and TRBJ2-4; weak D call: TRBD2 (5 bases). CDR3 length: 18 amino acids. Trimming left V 4 bases short and J 0 bases short, with 20 bases between. Germline CDR1 and CDR2: SGHRS and YFSETQ. The chain's CDR3 is CASSPRETSPIAKNIQYF. The CDR3 DNA reads TGCGCCAGCAGCCCAAGGGAGACATCACCCATAGCCAAAAACATTCAGTACTTC.

The chain employs TRBV5-1 and TRBJ1-1, with D tentatively TRBD1 (5 bases). This CDR3 comprises 15 residues. CDR1 and CDR2 from the germline V gene are SGHRS and YFSETQ. The ends were cut back, 3 bases at V and 1 base at J, with 13 bases in the middle. CDR3 coding DNA: TGCGCCAGCAGCTCGAACCCGACAGCGAACACTGAAGCTTTCTTT. Translation: CASSSNPTANTEAFF.

V gene TRBV5-6 combines with J gene TRBJ2-1; D might be TRBD1 (6 bases). The V gene's germline CDR1 is SGHDT and CDR2 YYEEEE. The CDR3 has 12 residues. Trimming left V 4 bases short and J 9 bases short, with 11 bases between. CDR3 sequence (DNA): TGTGCCAGCAGCAACGACAGGTTTGAGCAGTTCTTC. Translation gives CASSNDRFEQFF.

The chain carries TRBV27 and TRBJ2-7; TRBD2 agrees at 7 bases. This CDR3 spans 16 amino acids. Trimming cost V 1 base and J 6 bases; bases outside gene matches: 12. The germline CDR1 and CDR2 sequences are MNHEY and SMNVEV (reference sequence). CDR3 residues: CASSLLFRGGRVEQYF. The CDR3 coding sequence is TGTGCCAGCAGTTTATTGTTCCGGGGAGGGAGGGTCGAGCAGTACTTC.

The chain recombines TRBV6-6 with TRBJ1-2; 8 nucleotides line up with TRBD1. Germline-derived CDR1 and CDR2 are MNHNY and SVGAGI (reference sequence). The CDR3 is 14 residues long. Germline trimming cut 5 bases from V and 3 bases from J; bases unmatched to any gene: 5. CDR3 region: CASSDRGRYYGYTF. For the CDR3, the DNA is TGTGCCAGCAGTGACAGGGGTCGCTACTATGGCTACACCTTC.

V gene TRBV14 combines with J gene TRBJ2-1; D not certain. The CDR3 consists of 13 residues. Germline-derived CDR1 and CDR2 are SGHDN and FVKESK. V lost 0 bases and J 11 bases, leaving 11 bases between the germline ends. The CDR3 reads CASSQDSRLKQFF. The CDR3 DNA reads TGTGCCAGCAGCCAAGATAGTAGGTTAAAGCAGTTCTTC.

J is TRBJ2-3 and V is TRBV7-2; D tentatively reads TRBD1 or TRBD2 (5 bases each). Trimming shortened V by 6 bases and J by 2 bases, and 9 bases separated the two germline ends. The CDR3 length is 13 residues. Germline V gives CDR1 SGHTA, CDR2 FQGNSA. CDR3 nucleotides: TGTGCCAGCAGTCGGGACCTCACAGATACGCAGTATTTT. As protein: CASSRDLTDTQYF.

The CDR3 coding sequence is TGTGCCAGTAGCCTCGAGATGCTAGCGGGAGGTGTCGATACGCAGTATTTT. Translation gives CASSLEMLAGGVDTQYF. This chain connects TRBV19 to TRBJ2-3; TRBD2 matches at 11 bases. The J segment lost 6 bases and the V segment lost 6 bases, leaving 14 bases of the junction unmatched. Germline CDR1 reads LNHDA; CDR2 reads SQIVND (reference sequence). The CDR3 sequence is 17 residues long. Complete variable domain (other parts from reference TRBV19 and TRBJ2-3): DGGITQSPKYLFRKEGQNVTLSCEQNLNHDAMYWYRQDPGQGLRLIYYSQIVNDFQKGDIAEGYSVSREKKESFPLTVTSAQKNPTAFYLCASSLEMLAGGVDTQYFGPGTRLTVL.

The chain is built from TRBV7-9 and TRBJ2-5; no reliable D call. V was trimmed by 1 base and J by 0 bases, leaving 3 bases between them. Per germline, CDR1 SEHNR and CDR2 FQNEAQ (reference sequence). The length of the CDR3 is 13 residues. The CDR3 here is CASSLENQETQYF. The CDR3 bases are TGTGCCAGCAGCTTAGAAAACCAAGAGACCCAGTACTTC.

Regarding this clone: The junction shows a germline mismatch at one end, possibly a read error. This chain links TRBV5-6 with TRBJ2-1; TRBD1 is a possible D gene (5 bases). CDR1 and CDR2 from the germline V gene are SGHDT and YYEEEE. CDR3 size: 11 residues. Here the CDR3 reads CASTLGHEQFF. CDR3 nucleotides: TGTGCCAGCACCTTGGGGCATGAGCAGTTCTTC.

V gene TRBV11-2 combines with J gene TRBJ1-1, with 11 bases lining up with TRBD1. Germline CDR1 reads SGHAT; CDR2 reads FQNNGV. The CDR3 contains 14 residues. V lost 4 bases, J lost 5 bases, and 3 bases stayed unmatched. The CDR3 DNA follows: TGTGCCAGCAGCTCCGGGACAGGGGGTACTGAAGCTTTCTTT. Its translation: CASSSGTGGTEAFF.

This clone was seen a few times. J is TRBJ1-5 and V is TRBV27; D is unresolved. The V gene's germline CDR1 is MNHEY and CDR2 SMNVEV (reference sequence). The CDR3 contains 14 residues. Trimming left V 3 bases short and J 8 bases short, with 14 bases between. Here the CDR3 reads CASSLDGPSKPQHF. CDR3 bases: TGTGCCAGCAGTTTGGACGGTCCCTCTAAGCCCCAGCATTTT.